The 16 T cell receptor beta chains reported below all come from one sample, sequenced in a study of T cell responses to AZD1222 COVID-19 vaccine. Profiled with immunoSEQ multiplex PCR; TCRdb holds only in-frame clones, not every one. Among roughly 120,000 clones listed, 80% to 95% were seen once. Material: peripheral blood, obtained 28 days after the second AZD1222 dose. These receptors were collected from an adult who received the AZD1222 COVID-19 vaccine.

The CDR3 DNA reads TGTGCCAGCAGCTCCAGAGGGGGGTTAGATACGCAGTATTTT. Protein: CASSSRGGLDTQYF. The V gene is TRBV11-3, the J gene TRBJ2-3, with D perhaps given as TRBD1 or TRBD2 (6 bases each). Germline V gene sequence: CDR1 SGHNT, CDR2 YENEEA. The CDR3 consists of 14 residues. The V and J ends lost 4 bases and 5 bases respectively, with 13 bases between them.

The chain carries TRBV29-1 and TRBJ2-7; TRBD1 matches at 10 bases. Germline V CDR1 and CDR2: SQVTM, ANQGSEA. The CDR3 is made up of 12 amino acids. V dropped 6 bases and J dropped 5; count of bases not matched to a gene: 4. CDR3 nucleotide sequence: TGCAGCGTAGGGACAGGGGAGGACGAGCAGTACTTC. Protein: CSVGTGEDEQYF.

The chain carries TRBV18 and TRBJ1-5; TRBD1 aligns across 7 bases. The CDR3 loop spans 16 amino acids. Trimming cost V 6 bases and J 0 bases; bases outside gene matches: 8. Germline CDR1 is KGHSH and CDR2 is LQKENI. CDR3 region: CASSPRGAYSNQPQHF. For the CDR3, the DNA is TGTGCCAGCTCTCCCAGGGGGGCGTATAGCAATCAGCCCCAGCATTTT.

The chain uses TRBV7-2 and TRBJ1-6; D is unresolved. This CDR3 region has 15 residues. Per the germline V gene, CDR1 is SGHTA and CDR2 is FQGNSA. V lost 2 bases and J lost 7, with 12 bases in between. The CDR3 here is CASSLQARANSPLHF. The CDR3 region has the DNA TGTGCCAGCAGCTTACAGGCGAGGGCGAATTCACCCCTCCACTTT.

The chain uses TRBV6-2 or TRBV6-3 and TRBJ1-1, with unresolved D. The CDR3 runs to 12 residues. CDR1 and CDR2 (germline): MNHEY, SVGEGT. The V end lost 6 bases, the J end lost 1 base, and 6 bases lay between the germline ends. CDR3: CASSDPNTEAFF. For the CDR3, the DNA is TGTGCCAGCAGCGACCCGAACACTGAAGCTTTCTTT.

The chain is built from TRBV11-1 and TRBJ2-7, with D perhaps TRBD2 (5 bases). The germline V and J ends were trimmed by 5 bases and 2 bases, with 16 bases remaining between them. The CDR3 length is 15 residues. Germline lookup yields CDR1 SGHAT and CDR2 FQDESV (reference sequence). The CDR3 DNA reads as TGTGCCAGCAGCCCCACACGAGCCGGGACCTACGAGCAGTACTTC. Amino acid sequence: CASSPTRAGTYEQYF. The variable domain in full, completed from reference TRBV11-1 and TRBJ2-7, reads EAEVAQSPRYKITEKSQAVAFWCDPISGHATLYWYRQILGQGPELLVQFQDESVVDDSQLPKDRFSAERLKGVDSTLKIQPAELGDSAMYLCASSPTRAGTYEQYFGPGTRLTVT.

The chain has TRBV5-1 and TRBJ1-2; 10 bases fit TRBD1. The CDR3 has 13 residues. The germline V gene encodes CDR1 SGHRS and CDR2 YFSETQ. The trim removed 4 bases at V and 8 bases at J, leaving 5 bases unmatched. CDR3 sequence: CASSLGTGEGYTF. The CDR3 nucleotides are TGCGCCAGCAGCCTCGGGACAGGGGAAGGCTACACCTTC.

This clone was counted only a few times. This rearrangement joins TRBV28 to TRBJ1-2; TRBD1 might be the D (6 bases). Trimming stripped 1 base from V and 12 bases from J, with 15 bases between. The CDR3 totals 13 residues. Germline CDR1 is MDHEN and CDR2 is SYDVKM. CDR3 nucleotide sequence: TGTGCCAGCAGTTTATCATGGGCAGGGGTCGACACCTTC. It specifies CASSLSWAGVDTF.

The CDR3 reads CASSARGIYSPLHF. The CDR3 coding sequence is TGTGCCAGCAGCGCCCGAGGGATCTATTCACCCCTCCACTTT. The chain uses TRBV9 and TRBJ1-6; D unclear. V was clipped by 3 bases and J by 8 bases, with 12 bases between them. The CDR3 consists of 14 residues. Germline V gene sequence: CDR1 SGDLS, CDR2 YYNGEE.

The DNA for the CDR3 is TGTGCCACCAGCAGCCATGGGGGGCGGTACGAGCAGTACTTC. This codes for CATSSHGGRYEQYF. This sequence joins TRBV15 and TRBJ2-7; D may match TRBD1 or TRBD2 (6 bases each). The CDR3 has 14 amino acids. V lost 3 bases to trimming and J lost 4 bases, with 13 bases between them. Germline assignment: CDR1 LNHNV and CDR2 YYDKDF (reference sequence).

V gene TRBV12-3 or TRBV12-4 combines with J gene TRBJ1-6, with TRBD1 matching 7 bases. With V trimmed by 6 bases and J by 7 bases, 3 bases remained unmatched. The CDR3 is made up of 13 amino acids. Here the CDR3 reads CASSWDSNSPLHF. The DNA of the CDR3 is TGTGCCAGCAGCTGGGACAGCAATTCACCCCTCCACTTT.

The chain recombines TRBV4-2 with TRBJ1-4; 7 nucleotides align to TRBD1. Germline V gene sequence: CDR1 LGHNA, CDR2 YNFKEQ. This CDR3 contains 16 residues. The V segment lost 5 bases and the J segment 5 bases; nucleotides outside the gene matches: 11. CDR3 in DNA: TGTGCCAGCAGCTCAGACAGGGAGTCGGCAAATGAAAAACTGTTTTTT. This gives the protein CASSSDRESANEKLFF.

V gene TRBV7-8 combines with J gene TRBJ1-3; no definite D call. This CDR3 comprises 13 residues. Trimming left V 5 bases short and J 2 bases short, with 7 bases between. Per germline, CDR1 SGHVS and CDR2 FQNEAQ. The chain's CDR3 is CASSPGPGNTIYF. For the CDR3, the DNA is TGTGCCAGCAGCCCAGGCCCTGGAAACACCATATATTTT.

The chain combines TRBV14 with TRBJ2-3; no clear D gene. V lost 3 bases to trimming and J lost 2 bases, with 12 bases between them. CDR1 and CDR2 from the germline V gene are SGHDN and FVKESK. The CDR3 spans 15 residues. CDR3 sequence: CASSHDVTTTDTQYF. CDR3 DNA sequence: TGTGCCAGCAGCCATGATGTGACGACCACAGATACGCAGTATTTT.

This clone was counted once. This chain joins TRBV14 and TRBJ2-1; possibly TRBD2 for D (6 bases). With 1 base removed from V and 4 bases from J, the gap between germline ends came to 14 bases. The CDR3 extends over 16 amino acids. Germline V gives CDR1 SGHDN, CDR2 FVKESK. The CDR3 DNA reads TGTGCCAGCAGCCAAGGAACGGGGGTCCGATACAATGAGCAGTTCTTC. Protein sequence: CASSQGTGVRYNEQFF.

This chain joins TRBV18 and TRBJ1-5; D is unclear. CDR1 and CDR2 from the germline V gene are KGHSH and LQKENI. The CDR3 covers 17 residues. Trimming left V 2 bases short and J 1 base short, with 15 bases between. CDR3 coding DNA: TGTGCCAGCTCACCATCTGAAAGTTTGGGCAGCAATCAGCCCCAGCATTTT. This encodes CASSPSESLGSNQPQHF. Full variable domain (outside the CDR3, taken from reference TRBV18 and TRBJ1-5): NAGVMQNPRHLVRRRGQEARLRCSPMKGHSHVYWYRQLPEEGLKFMVYLQKENIIDESGMPKERFSAEFPKEGPSILRIQQVVRGDSAAYFCASSPSESLGSNQPQHFGDGTRLSIL.